The rows below give T cell receptor beta chains drawn from one sample of a study of blood T cell repertoires in COVID-19. Profiled with immunoSEQ multiplex PCR; TCRdb holds only in-frame clones, not every one. The sample records around 130,000 clones, 70% to 90% being singletons. The sample taken for sequencing was peripheral blood. These receptors were collected from a human donor in a cohort sampled during active COVID-19. Both conserved end residues are part of each CDR3. The D gene is left open where the match is weak.

cdr3_nt cdr3_aa d_call j_call v_call
TGTGCCAGCAGCTCAGCCGGGAGCCTGGCGTACTATGGCTACACCTTC CASSSAGSLAYYGYTF NA TRBJ1-2 TRBV21-1
TGTGCCAGCAGCCGACAGGGGGCTGGCACTGAAGCTTTCTTT CASSRQGAGTEAFF TRBD1 TRBJ1-1 TRBV6-5
TGCGCCAGCAGCGATGGAGGGGCCAGCACAGATACGCAGTATTTT CASSDGGASTDTQYF NA TRBJ2-3 TRBV10-1
TGTGCCAGCAGCGCGACCCGCGGACAGGGCATTGGTACCGGGGAGCTGTTTTTT CASSATRGQGIGTGELFF TRBD1 TRBJ2-2 TRBV9
TGTGCCAGCAGTTTCACCCCGGGACTAGCGGCCTACGAGCAGTACTTC CASSFTPGLAAYEQYF TRBD2 TRBJ2-7 TRBV27
TGTGCCAGCAGCCAAACGTCTAGCGGGGGGCGGGCCTACGAGCAGTACTTC CASSQTSSGGRAYEQYF TRBD2 TRBJ2-7 TRBV3-1/TRBV3-2
TGTGCCAGCAGAGCCGGGACATATGGAGGCCAGCCCCAGCATTTT CASRAGTYGGQPQHF NA TRBJ1-5 TRBV6-5
TGTGCCACCATCCAGGGGGCAGGGATTCAGCCCCAGCATTTT CATIQGAGIQPQHF TRBD1 TRBJ1-5 TRBV19
TGTGCCAGTAGTAGAATGGGGAGGGCTGAAGCTTTCTTT CASSRMGRAEAFF NA TRBJ1-1 TRBV19
TGTGCCAGCAGCCAACAAGAAACGGTCTATGGCTACACCTTC CASSQQETVYGYTF NA TRBJ1-2 TRBV3-1/TRBV3-2
TGTGCCAGCAGTAATTCCGGGACACCGAACTATGGCTACACCTTC CASSNSGTPNYGYTF NA TRBJ1-2 TRBV27
TGTGCCAGCAGCTCCGCCGGGACAGGGGTTCTGGGCGAGCAGTACTTC CASSSAGTGVLGEQYF TRBD1 TRBJ2-7 TRBV11-2
TGCGCCAGCAGCCAAGGGCTAGGACAGGGCGGAAACACCATATATTTT CASSQGLGQGGNTIYF TRBD1 TRBJ1-3 TRBV4-1